The rows below give T cell receptor beta chains drawn from one sample of a study of monozygotic twins with inflammatory bowel disease. For each CDR3 protein, TCRdb gives one entry from its re-call of the 5' RACE reads, without DNA. Its table lists tens of thousands of distinct CDR3 sequences. Sequenced: blood. The source is a human donor with ulcerative colitis or Crohn's disease, or a healthy co-twin of an affected twin (not recorded which). Each CDR3 is given with its conserved first and last residue. Fields, in order: J gene, V gene, CDR3 length, CDR3 protein.

>TRBJ2-7|TRBV6-1|14
CASSGATGPYEQYF
>TRBJ2-7|TRBV5-1|15
CASSLGPSSSYEQYF
>TRBJ2-6|TRBV6-5|17
CASSNRDGFSGANVLTF
>TRBJ1-1|TRBV5-1|13
CASGAGPNTEAFF
>TRBJ2-2|TRBV27|16
CASSLLGTRNTGELFF
>TRBJ1-1|TRBV9|14
CASSVGTANTEAFF
>TRBJ2-6|TRBV2|16
CASKVGAFSGANVLTF
>TRBJ1-4|TRBV7-8|16
CASSPSTGTGGEKLFF
>TRBJ1-5|TRBV14|13
CASSQDHNQPQHF
>TRBJ1-5|TRBV7-9|15
CASSPLGQLNQPQHF
>TRBJ1-4|TRBV5-1|13
CASSPRGEQKLFF
>TRBJ2-3|TRBV20-1|11
CSATSEDTQYF
>TRBJ1-1|TRBV12-3/TRBV12-4|14
CASSPAGQLTEAFF
>TRBJ1-2|TRBV7-9|13
CASSLGGEYGYTF
>TRBJ1-5|TRBV12-3/TRBV12-4|19
CASSLATRLWRNRNQPQHF
>TRBJ2-5|TRBV28|12
CASSLRQETQYF